The 17 T cell receptor beta chains below all came from one sample that was sequenced in a study of blood T cell repertoires in COVID-19. This table comes from immunoSEQ multiplex PCR, and its TCRdb copy is limited to in-frame clones, with some not included. Of approximately 150,000 clones detected, 81% appear once; the ten largest clones hold approximately 10%. Source material: peripheral blood. The receptors stem from a man aged 55-75 years with active or convalescent COVID-19.

This chain joins TRBV4-1 and TRBJ2-7; 11 positions agree with TRBD2. In germline, CDR1 is MGHRA, CDR2 YSYEKL. This CDR3 region has 15 residues. Trimming cost V 1 base and J 6 bases; bases outside gene matches: 5. CDR3 DNA: TGCGCCAGCAGCCAAGTTGATGGGACTAGCGGCGAGCAGTACTTC. Translated: CASSQVDGTSGEQYF.

J is TRBJ2-3 and V is TRBV5-8, with 11 bases identical to TRBD1. Germline loops: CDR1 SGHTS, CDR2 YDEGEE. With V trimmed by 0 bases and J by 4 bases, 1 base remained unmatched. The CDR3 runs to 15 residues. DNA of the CDR3: TGTGCCAGCAGCTTGGGGACAGGGGGCTCAGATACGCAGTATTTT. Translating gives CASSLGTGGSDTQYF.

This chain links TRBV6-5 with TRBJ1-2, with 7 bases identical to TRBD1. V gave up 4 bases and J gave up 0 bases; unmatched junction bases: 5. The germline V gene has CDR1 MNHEY and CDR2 SVGAGI. This CDR3 comprises 15 residues. The CDR3 loop is CASSSYGTANYGYTF. The CDR3 coding sequence is TGTGCCAGCAGTTCGTACGGGACAGCTAACTATGGCTACACCTTC.

This clone was counted a single time. For the CDR3, the DNA is TGCAGCGTCGAACGTACGGTCCATGGCTACACCTTC. Translation gives CSVERTVHGYTF. V and J are TRBV29-1 and TRBJ1-2; D is ambiguous. The germline CDR1 and CDR2 sequences are SQVTM and ANQGSEA. Deletions cut 6 bases from V and 6 bases from J, with 14 bases between. The CDR3 loop spans 12 amino acids.

The chain has TRBV19 and TRBJ1-4, with D maybe TRBD1 (6 bases). The V end was cut by 4 bases, the J end by 3 bases, with 15 bases between. The CDR3 is made up of 16 amino acids. Germline loops: CDR1 LNHDA, CDR2 SQIVND (reference sequence). CDR3 amino acids: CASSTSGQYANEKLFF. The CDR3 DNA reads TGTGCCAGTAGTACCTCCGGACAGTATGCTAATGAAAAACTGTTTTTT.

J is TRBJ2-2 and V is TRBV9; D may be TRBD1 (6 bases). Germline loops: CDR1 SGDLS, CDR2 YYNGEE. The CDR3 consists of 17 residues. The germline V and J ends were trimmed by 3 bases and 5 bases, with 20 bases remaining between them. The CDR3 DNA sequence: TGTGCCAGCAGCGGGCCACCGGGACATGGGAATACCGGGGAGCTGTTTTTT. Translation: CASSGPPGHGNTGELFF.

The rearrangement joins TRBV10-3 to TRBJ1-5, with TRBD1 identical over 8 bases. The CDR3 is made up of 16 amino acids. Germline lookup yields CDR1 ENHRY and CDR2 SYGVKD. J was trimmed by 2 bases and V by 6 bases; bases with no gene match: 9. The CDR3 reads CAISDPDRGGNQPQHF. The CDR3 DNA reads TGTGCCATCAGCGATCCAGACAGGGGCGGCAATCAGCCCCAGCATTTT.

The chain recombines TRBV6-5 with TRBJ1-5; D unresolved. Between the trimmed V and J ends, which lost 2 bases and 4 bases, there was a span of 6 bases. Germline V gene sequence: CDR1 MNHEY, CDR2 SVGAGI. CDR3 length: 13 residues. The CDR3 sequence is CASSYNPNQPQHF. As DNA, the CDR3 is TGTGCCAGCAGTTACAATCCAAATCAGCCCCAGCATTTT.

About this clone itself: Other nucleotide sequences in the sample specify the same CDR3. The chain has TRBV2 and TRBJ1-4, with TRBD1 matching 9 bases. CDR1 and CDR2 (germline): SNHLY, FYNNEI. The CDR3 is 14 residues long. J gave up 8 bases and V 6 bases, and 7 bases lay outside the gene matches. CDR3 DNA sequence: TGTGCCAGCAGGGAACAGGGGGCGGGAGAAAAACTGTTTTTT. This translates into CASREQGAGEKLFF.

A single count supports this clone. The J gene is TRBJ1-5, the V gene TRBV6-5; D call uncertain. This CDR3 spans 13 amino acids. Germline CDR1 is MNHEY and CDR2 is SVGAGI. Trimming left V 6 bases short and J 7 bases short, with 13 bases between. The CDR3 protein is CASRGSGGQPQHF. In DNA form, the CDR3 reads TGTGCCAGCAGGGGGAGCGGCGGGCAGCCCCAGCATTTT.

V gene TRBV15 combines with J gene TRBJ1-6; 8 positions agree with TRBD1. Trimming cost V 0 bases and J 8 bases; bases outside gene matches: 6. The length of the CDR3 is 16 residues. The germline V gene has CDR1 LNHNV and CDR2 YYDKDF (reference sequence). CDR3 loop: CATSRDPGGQDSPLHF. The CDR3 DNA reads TGTGCCACCAGCAGAGATCCAGGGGGCCAGGATTCACCCCTCCACTTT.

This rearrangement joins TRBV18 to TRBJ1-1; the D gene is possibly TRBD1 (6 bases). V was trimmed by 5 bases and J by 4 bases, leaving 17 bases between them. Germline V gene data show CDR1 as KGHSH and CDR2 as LQKENI. This CDR3 comprises 15 residues. The CDR3 loop reads CASSSEQGSSTEAFF. The DNA of the CDR3 is TGTGCCAGCTCATCCGAACAGGGATCGAGCACTGAAGCTTTCTTT.

This chain uses TRBV2 with TRBJ1-1, with D possibly being TRBD1 (6 bases). CDR3 length: 14 residues. V was clipped by 5 bases and J by 5 bases, with 15 bases between them. Germline assignment: CDR1 SNHLY and CDR2 FYNNEI. CDR3 in DNA: TGTGCCAGCAGTCCTAAACAGGGCGGAACTGAAGCTTTCTTT. The encoded protein is CASSPKQGGTEAFF.

This rearrangement joins TRBV27 to TRBJ2-7, with TRBD2 identical over 14 bases. Unmatched junction bases numbered 14, after V lost 3 bases and J lost 1 base. The CDR3 totals 20 residues. Germline V gives CDR1 MNHEY, CDR2 SMNVEV (reference sequence). This CDR3 is CASSFQRPGLAGVRSYEQYF. DNA for the CDR3: TGTGCCAGCAGTTTCCAACGTCCGGGACTAGCGGGGGTTCGGTCCTACGAGCAGTACTTC.

The chain combines TRBV12-3 or TRBV12-4 with TRBJ1-2; D might be TRBD1 (5 bases). This CDR3 region has 13 residues. The ends were cut back, 6 bases at V and 4 bases at J, with 12 bases in the middle. CDR3 in amino acids: CASSPDRIYGYTF. DNA for the CDR3: TGTGCCAGCAGCCCAGACAGAATCTATGGCTACACCTTC.

This chain links TRBV4-1 with TRBJ1-3; the D is unclear. The CDR3 sequence is 13 residues long. Trimming cost V 6 bases and J 0 bases, with 6 bases left between them. The V gene's germline CDR1 is MGHRA and CDR2 YSYEKL. CDR3 amino acids: CASSLGSGNTIYF. In nucleotides, the CDR3 is TGCGCCAGCAGTCTAGGCTCTGGAAACACCATATATTTT.

The chain couples TRBV5-6 to TRBJ1-6, with TRBD1 matching 10 bases. V was pared by 6 bases and J by 8 bases, with 2 bases of the junction left unmatched. This CDR3 spans 13 amino acids. Germline V gives CDR1 SGHDT, CDR2 YYEEEE. The CDR3 nucleotides are TGTGCCAGCACGGGACAGGGGTATTCACCCCTCCACTTT. Residues: CASTGQGYSPLHF.